These 16 T cell receptor beta chains share one sample of origin, sequenced in a study of lymphopenia after photon versus proton radiotherapy. Libraries were prepared by immunoSEQ multiplex PCR; TCRdb keeps only in-frame clonotypes and omits some of them. The data contain 150,000 or so clones, less than 90% of them singletons. Sequenced material: peripheral blood, taken from a patient treated with photon-based radiotherapy. These receptors were taken from a man aged 50-60 years with gastric cancer.

This clone rates as medium-sized (0.01 to 0.1%). J is TRBJ1-3 and V is TRBV25-1; D gene uncertain. The CDR3 has 14 residues. Germline V CDR1 and CDR2: MGHDK, SYGVNS. V was cut by 3 bases and J by 1 base, with 7 bases left in between. In nucleotides, the CDR3 is TGTGCCAGCAGTGAGTCGGATTCTGGAAACACCATATATTTT. Translating it yields CASSESDSGNTIYF.

This clone appeared once. This chain joins TRBV5-8 and TRBJ2-7; 13 nucleotides line up with TRBD2. Per germline, CDR1 SGHTS and CDR2 YDEGEE. The CDR3 has 16 amino acids. J was trimmed by 5 bases and V by 4 bases; bases with no gene match: 9. The CDR3: CASSAPLAGGLDEQYF. DNA for the CDR3: TGTGCCAGCAGCGCCCCACTAGCGGGAGGGCTCGACGAGCAGTACTTC.

The chain uses TRBV4-2 and TRBJ1-2, with 8 bases matching TRBD1. V shed 2 bases, J shed 2 bases, and the junction held 10 bases outside the gene matches. Germline V gene sequence: CDR1 LGHNA, CDR2 YNFKEQ. The CDR3 is 17 residues long. CDR3 nucleotides: TGTGCCAGCAGCCAACATCGGACAGGGCTCGGGAACTATGGCTACACCTTC. This encodes CASSQHRTGLGNYGYTF.

The rearrangement links TRBV2 to TRBJ2-7; 7 bases fit TRBD2. V trimming: 2 bases; J trimming: 4 bases; junction bases outside the gene matches: 11. Germline CDR1 reads SNHLY; CDR2 reads FYNNEI. CDR3 size: 16 residues. The CDR3 sequence is CASSETYRDYRYEQYF. The DNA of the CDR3 is TGTGCCAGCAGTGAAACCTACCGGGACTACAGGTACGAGCAGTACTTC.

This chain uses TRBV6-5 with TRBJ2-1; 9 nucleotides line up with TRBD2. V lost 2 bases and J lost 7; bases outside the gene matches: 9. The CDR3 extends over 16 amino acids. Per germline, CDR1 MNHEY and CDR2 SVGAGI. The CDR3, as DNA: TGTGCCAGCAGTTACCCTGGCGGGAGGGCCGCAAATGAGCAGTTCTTC. Its protein is CASSYPGGRAANEQFF.

The rearrangement uses TRBV6-5 and TRBJ2-7; D may be TRBD1 or TRBD2 (5 bases each). Trimming removed 7 bases at V and 4 bases at J, with 14 bases between. CDR1 is MNHEY, CDR2 SVGAGI, per germline. CDR3 length equals 13 residues. The CDR3 spells CASMRGAGYEQYF. In DNA form, the CDR3 reads TGTGCCAGCATGAGAGGGGCCGGTTACGAGCAGTACTTC.

The count of this clone is one. The CDR3 is CASSLTSGLNEQFF. DNA of the CDR3: TGCGCCAGCAGCTTGACTAGCGGGCTCAATGAGCAGTTCTTC. The genes are TRBV5-1 and TRBJ2-1, with TRBD2 matching 9 bases. Germline V gives CDR1 SGHRS, CDR2 YFSETQ. There are 14 residues in the CDR3. The V and J ends lost 1 base and 6 bases, in that order; junction bases with no gene match: 2.

The J gene is TRBJ1-2, the V gene TRBV28; D gene ambiguous. This CDR3 has 10 amino acids. Germline CDR1 reads MDHEN; CDR2 reads SYDVKM. The V gene lost 8 bases and the J gene lost 6 bases, with 7 bases spanning the gap. CDR3: CASFRNGYTF. The CDR3 nucleotides read TGTGCCAGCTTCAGGAATGGCTACACCTTC.

This clone was observed once. This chain links TRBV6-5 with TRBJ2-7, with no clear D. The V and J ends lost 2 bases and 3 bases respectively, with 2 bases between them. Germline V gene lookup returns CDR1 MNHEY and CDR2 SVGAGI. The CDR3 has 11 residues. The CDR3 region is CASSYLYEQYF. As DNA, the CDR3 is TGTGCCAGCAGTTACCTCTACGAGCAGTACTTC.

V gene TRBV7-2 combines with J gene TRBJ2-2; TRBD1 matches 8 bases. J was trimmed by 0 bases and V by 5 bases; bases with no gene match: 5. The CDR3 runs 16 residues. Germline lookup yields CDR1 SGHTA and CDR2 FQGNSA. The CDR3 sequence is CASSPDRVPNTGELFF. The CDR3 coding sequence is TGTGCCAGCAGCCCGGACAGGGTCCCGAACACCGGGGAGCTGTTTTTT.

The rearrangement joins TRBV5-1 to TRBJ2-3; the match to TRBD2 covers 9 bases. Germline V gene sequence: CDR1 SGHRS, CDR2 YFSETQ. The length of the CDR3 is 15 residues. J was trimmed by 0 bases and V by 6 bases; bases with no gene match: 5. DNA of the CDR3: TGCGCCAGCAATGGAGCGGGGGGTAGCACAGATACGCAGTATTTT. Translating gives CASNGAGGSTDTQYF. The full variable domain, with the rest looked up from reference TRBV5-1 and TRBJ2-3, is KAGVTQTPRYLIKTRGQQVTLSCSPISGHRSVSWYQQTPGQGLQFLFEYFSETQRNKGNFPGRFSGRQFSNSRSEMNVSTLELGDSALYLCASNGAGGSTDTQYFGPGTRLTVL.

In this sample, this clone turned up once. J is TRBJ2-6 and V is TRBV28; D is possibly TRBD2 (6 bases). Germline values: CDR1 MDHEN, CDR2 SYDVKM. V shed 7 bases and J shed 2 bases, with 18 bases lying between them. The CDR3 runs 17 residues. CDR3 DNA: TGTGCCAGCAAGGAGGGCAGCGGCAACGCTGGGGCCAACGTCCTGACTTTC. Translation gives CASKEGSGNAGANVLTF.

The V and J genes are TRBV30 and TRBJ2-1; D is perhaps TRBD2 (5 bases). The CDR3 loop spans 12 amino acids. V was trimmed by 2 bases and J by 7 bases, leaving 9 bases between them. In germline, CDR1 is GTSNPN, CDR2 SVGIG (reference sequence). In DNA form, the CDR3 reads TGTGCCTGGAGTTTGGGGAGTAATGAGCAGTTCTTC. It yields the protein CAWSLGSNEQFF.

The J gene is TRBJ2-1, the V gene TRBV7-9; D not resolved. The V and J ends lost 1 base and 9 bases respectively, with 16 bases between them. From germline, CDR1 is SEHNR and CDR2 FQNEAQ (reference sequence). The CDR3 sequence is 15 residues long. The CDR3, as DNA: TGTGCCAGCAGCTTAGAGCGTCAGGCTGGCGTTGAGCAGTTCTTC. Amino acids: CASSLERQAGVEQFF.

V and J are TRBV6-5 and TRBJ1-2, with D perhaps TRBD1 (5 bases). The V end lost 6 bases, the J end lost 4 bases, and 9 bases lay between the germline ends. CDR3 length equals 12 residues. From germline, CDR1 is MNHEY and CDR2 SVGAGI. CDR3 sequence reads: CASSSGGYGYTF. CDR3 DNA sequence: TGTGCCAGCAGCTCCGGGGGCTATGGCTACACCTTC.

This sequence joins TRBV19 and TRBJ2-1; 12 bases are shared with TRBD2. In germline, CDR1 is LNHDA, CDR2 SQIVND (reference sequence). After removal of 5 bases from V and 5 bases from J, the junction contained 4 bases not matched to a gene. The CDR3 runs 15 residues. The CDR3 spells CASSALAGGNNEQFF. The CDR3 nucleotides are TGTGCCAGTAGTGCTCTAGCGGGAGGGAACAATGAGCAGTTCTTC.